The source of this T cell receptor beta chain is a study of cytomegalovirus exposure and HLA in healthy donors. With respect to this clone: The antigen remains unidentified.

13 Jbeta primers and 60 Vbeta primers were used for the PCR. This table comes from immunoSEQ multiplex PCR, and its TCRdb copy is limited to in-frame clones, with some not included. The sample includes around 100,000 clones, about 79% of them seen just once. Study-level findings and limits: Some segments of the V type, notably TRBV6-2 and TRBV6-3, were excluded as indistinguishable.

The germline V and J ends were trimmed by 1 base and 6 bases, with 16 bases remaining between them. The CDR3 spans 16 residues. From germline, CDR1 is SGHTA and CDR2 FQGNSA. The chain combines TRBV7-2 with TRBJ2-1; a weak D match, TRBD2 (6 bases). The clonotype originates from a female donor in good health and CMV-seropositive. Material: PBMCs. The CDR3 protein is CASSLGMGLASNEQFF. In nucleotides, the CDR3 is TGTGCCAGCAGCTTAGGGATGGGACTCGCCTCCAATGAGCAGTTCTTC.